This T cell receptor (beta chain) was observed in a study of T cell changes during pregnancy in multiple sclerosis. Profiled with immunoSEQ multiplex PCR; TCRdb holds only in-frame clones, not every one. The table lists 55,000 to 65,000 clones, over 85% of them singletons, with about 2.8% in the top ten. CDR3 length: 15 residues. Per the germline V gene, CDR1 is MNHNS and CDR2 is SASEGT. V shed 3 bases and J shed 0 bases, with 11 bases lying between them. The sample in question was CD8+ T cells from peripheral blood mononuclear cells, obtained in the third trimester of pregnancy. The chain employs TRBV6-1 and TRBJ1-1; D is ambiguous. The clonotype comes from a female donor with multiple sclerosis, enrolled in a pregnancy study. The chain's CDR3 is CASSDRGSVNTEAFF. As DNA, the CDR3 is TGTGCCAGCAGTGACCGAGGGTCTGTGAACACTGAAGCTTTCTTT.